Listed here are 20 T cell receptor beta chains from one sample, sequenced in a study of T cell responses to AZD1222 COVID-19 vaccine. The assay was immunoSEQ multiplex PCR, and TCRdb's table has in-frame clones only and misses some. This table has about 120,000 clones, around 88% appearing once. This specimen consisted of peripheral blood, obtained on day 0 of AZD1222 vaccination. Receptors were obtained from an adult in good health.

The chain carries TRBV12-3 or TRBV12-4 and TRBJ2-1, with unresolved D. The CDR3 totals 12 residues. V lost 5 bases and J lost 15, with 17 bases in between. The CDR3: CASSLPPVRPFF. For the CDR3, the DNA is TGTGCCAGCAGTCTACCGCCGGTCCGACCGTTCTTC.

This chain's CDR3 is CASKYPGVEHTEAFF. CDR3 coding DNA: TGTGCCAGCAAGTACCCAGGGGTCGAGCACACTGAAGCTTTCTTT. This chain joins TRBV2 and TRBJ1-1; TRBD1 is a possible D gene (6 bases). This CDR3 region has 15 residues. V lost 7 bases and J lost 3, with 18 bases in between. Germline V gene data show CDR1 as SNHLY and CDR2 as FYNNEI.

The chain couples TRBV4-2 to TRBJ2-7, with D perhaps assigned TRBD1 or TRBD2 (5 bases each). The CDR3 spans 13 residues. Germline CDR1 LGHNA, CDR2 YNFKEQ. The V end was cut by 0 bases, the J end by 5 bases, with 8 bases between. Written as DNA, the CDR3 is TGTGCCAGCAGCCAAGATGGGGGAGACGAGCAGTACTTC. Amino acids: CASSQDGGDEQYF.

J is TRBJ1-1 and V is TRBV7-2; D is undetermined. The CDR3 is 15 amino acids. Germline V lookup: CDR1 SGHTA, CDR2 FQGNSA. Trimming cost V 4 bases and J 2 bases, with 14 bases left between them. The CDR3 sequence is CASSSQLGRNTEAFF. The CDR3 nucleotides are TGTGCCAGCAGCTCGCAGCTAGGGAGAAACACTGAAGCTTTCTTT.

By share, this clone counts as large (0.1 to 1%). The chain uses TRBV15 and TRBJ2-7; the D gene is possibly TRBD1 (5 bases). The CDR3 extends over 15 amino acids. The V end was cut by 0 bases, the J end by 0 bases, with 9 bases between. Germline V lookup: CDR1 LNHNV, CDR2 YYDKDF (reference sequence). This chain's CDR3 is CATSRDGQGSYEQYF. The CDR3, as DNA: TGTGCCACCAGCAGAGATGGGCAGGGCTCCTACGAGCAGTACTTC.

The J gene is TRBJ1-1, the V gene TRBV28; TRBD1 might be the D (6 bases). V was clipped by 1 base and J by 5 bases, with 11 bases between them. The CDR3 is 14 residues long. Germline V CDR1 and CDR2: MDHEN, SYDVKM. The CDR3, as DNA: TGTGCCAGCAGTTTATCTCAGGGGATAACTGAAGCTTTCTTT. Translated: CASSLSQGITEAFF. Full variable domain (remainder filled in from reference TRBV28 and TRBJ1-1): DVKVTQSSRYLVKRTGEKVFLECVQDMDHENMFWYRQDPGLGLRLIYFSYDVKMKEKGDIPEGYSVSREKKERFSLILESASTNQTSMYLCASSLSQGITEAFFGQGTRLTVV.

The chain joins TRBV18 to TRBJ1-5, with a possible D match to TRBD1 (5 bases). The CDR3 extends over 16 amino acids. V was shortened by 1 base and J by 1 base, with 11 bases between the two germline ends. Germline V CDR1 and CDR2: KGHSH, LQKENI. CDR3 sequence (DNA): TGTGCCAGCTCACCACTAGGTGGGGGAAGCAATCAGCCCCAGCATTTT. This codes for CASSPLGGGSNQPQHF.

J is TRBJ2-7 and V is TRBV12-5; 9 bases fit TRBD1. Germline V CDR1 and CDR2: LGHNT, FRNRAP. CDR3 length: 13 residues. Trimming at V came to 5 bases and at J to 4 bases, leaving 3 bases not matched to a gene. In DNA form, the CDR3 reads TGTGCTAGTGGTCCGGGGACAGGGTACGAGCAGTACTTC. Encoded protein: CASGPGTGYEQYF. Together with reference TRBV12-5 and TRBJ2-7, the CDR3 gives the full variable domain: DARVTQTPRHKVTEMGQEVTMRCQPILGHNTVFWYRQTMMQGLELLAYFRNRAPLDDSGMPKDRFSAEMPDATLATLKIQPSEPRDSAVYFCASGPGTGYEQYFGPGTRLTVT.

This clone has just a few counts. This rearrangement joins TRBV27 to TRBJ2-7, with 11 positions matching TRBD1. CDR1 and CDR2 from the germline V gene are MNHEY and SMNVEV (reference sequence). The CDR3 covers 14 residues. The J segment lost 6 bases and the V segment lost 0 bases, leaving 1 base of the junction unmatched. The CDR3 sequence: CASSLSGTGGEQYF. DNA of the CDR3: TGTGCCAGCAGTTTATCTGGGACAGGGGGCGAGCAGTACTTC.

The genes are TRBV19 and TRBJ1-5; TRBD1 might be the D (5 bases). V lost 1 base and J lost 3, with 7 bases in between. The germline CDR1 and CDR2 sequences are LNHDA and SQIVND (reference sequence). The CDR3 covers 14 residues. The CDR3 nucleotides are TGTGCCAGTAGTATAGGGGGCGTCAATCAGCCCCAGCATTTT. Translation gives CASSIGGVNQPQHF.

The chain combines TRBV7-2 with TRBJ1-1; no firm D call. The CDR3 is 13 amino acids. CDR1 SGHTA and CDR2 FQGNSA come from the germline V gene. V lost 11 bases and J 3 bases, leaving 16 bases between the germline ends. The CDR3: CAGWEDADTEAFF. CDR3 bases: TGTGCCGGCTGGGAAGACGCAGACACTGAAGCTTTCTTT.

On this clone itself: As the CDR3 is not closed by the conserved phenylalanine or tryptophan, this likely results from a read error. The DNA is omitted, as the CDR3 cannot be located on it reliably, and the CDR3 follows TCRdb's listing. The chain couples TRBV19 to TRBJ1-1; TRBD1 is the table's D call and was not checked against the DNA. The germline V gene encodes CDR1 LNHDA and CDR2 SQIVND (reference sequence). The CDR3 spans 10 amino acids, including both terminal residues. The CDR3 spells CASSPPGGQG.

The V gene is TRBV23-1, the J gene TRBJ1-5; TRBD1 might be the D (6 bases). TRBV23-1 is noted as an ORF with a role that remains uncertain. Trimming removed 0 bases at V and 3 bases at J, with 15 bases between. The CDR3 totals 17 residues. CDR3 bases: TGCGCCAGCAGTCAATCGGAAGGGGGGGTGGCCAATCAGCCCCAGCATTTT. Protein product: CASSQSEGGVANQPQHF.

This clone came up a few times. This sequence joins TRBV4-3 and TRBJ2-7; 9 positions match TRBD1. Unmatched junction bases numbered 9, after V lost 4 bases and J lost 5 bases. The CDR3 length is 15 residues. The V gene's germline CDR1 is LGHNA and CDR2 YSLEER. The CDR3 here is CASSPGTGRGDEQYF. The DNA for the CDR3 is TGCGCCAGCAGCCCGGGGACAGGGAGAGGGGACGAGCAGTACTTC.

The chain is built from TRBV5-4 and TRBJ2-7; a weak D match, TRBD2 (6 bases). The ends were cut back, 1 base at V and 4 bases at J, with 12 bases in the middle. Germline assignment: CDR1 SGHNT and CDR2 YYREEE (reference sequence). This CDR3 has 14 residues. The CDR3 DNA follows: TGTGCCAGCAGCTTGAGTTCTAGCGAATACGAGCAGTACTTC. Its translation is CASSLSSSEYEQYF. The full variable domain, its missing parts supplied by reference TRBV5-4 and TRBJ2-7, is ETGVTQSPTHLIKTRGQQVTLRCSSQSGHNTVSWYQQALGQGPQFIFQYYREEENGRGNFPPRFSGLQFPNYSSELNVNALELDDSALYLCASSLSSSEYEQYFGPGTRLTVT.

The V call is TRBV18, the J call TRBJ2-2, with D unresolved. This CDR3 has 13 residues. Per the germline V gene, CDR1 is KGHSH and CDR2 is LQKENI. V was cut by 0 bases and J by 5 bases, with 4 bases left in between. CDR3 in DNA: TGTGCCAGCTCACCACCGGGTACCGGGGAGCTGTTTTTT. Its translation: CASSPPGTGELFF.

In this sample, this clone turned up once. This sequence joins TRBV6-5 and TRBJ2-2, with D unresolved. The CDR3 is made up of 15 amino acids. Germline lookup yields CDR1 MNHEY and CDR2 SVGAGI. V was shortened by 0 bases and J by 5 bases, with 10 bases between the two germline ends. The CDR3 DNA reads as TGTGCCAGCAGTTACTCGGGATTGAGGACCGGGGAGCTGTTTTTT. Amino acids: CASSYSGLRTGELFF.

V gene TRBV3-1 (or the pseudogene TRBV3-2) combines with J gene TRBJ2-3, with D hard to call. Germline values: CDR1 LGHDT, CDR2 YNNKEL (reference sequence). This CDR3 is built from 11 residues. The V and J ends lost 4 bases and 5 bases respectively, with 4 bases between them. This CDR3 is CASSLGDTQYF. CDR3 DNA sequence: TGTGCCAGCAGCCTGGGAGATACGCAGTATTTT.

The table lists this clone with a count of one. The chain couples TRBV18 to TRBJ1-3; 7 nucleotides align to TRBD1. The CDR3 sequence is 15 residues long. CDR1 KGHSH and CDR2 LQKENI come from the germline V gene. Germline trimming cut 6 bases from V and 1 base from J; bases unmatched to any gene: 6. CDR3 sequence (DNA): TGTGCCAGCTCTTCGGACAGGACATCTGGAAACACCATATATTTT. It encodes CASSSDRTSGNTIYF.

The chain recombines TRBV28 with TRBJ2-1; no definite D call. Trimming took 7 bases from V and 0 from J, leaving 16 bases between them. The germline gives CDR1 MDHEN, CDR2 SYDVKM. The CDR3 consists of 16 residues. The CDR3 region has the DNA TGTGCCAGCACCCCATATCCGGCCTCCTCCTACAATGAGCAGTTCTTC. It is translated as CASTPYPASSYNEQFF.